Listed below are T cell receptor beta chains from one sample, sequenced in a study of blood T cell repertoires in COVID-19. Only in-frame clones appear in the TCRdb table, and some are missing; sequencing was by immunoSEQ multiplex PCR. The sample yields 390,000 or so clones, about 89% seen once. Material: peripheral blood. The receptors were gathered from a woman aged 25-40 years with COVID-19, enrolled during active disease. Each CDR3 is given with its conserved first and last residue. The D gene is left open where the match is weak. Not every row has a clone size; where given, it reads once, few, many or a size class.

TRBJ1-6	TRBV28	TRBD1	-	TGTGCCAGCAGTTTGGTGTCAGGGGGCAATTCACCCCTCCACTTT	CASSLVSGGNSPLHF
TRBJ2-1	TRBV5-8	-	once	TGTGCCAGCAGCGTTGGGCCCGGGAAGGGTCGATCCTACAATGAGCAGTTCTTC	CASSVGPGKGRSYNEQFF
TRBJ2-7	TRBV4-2	-	-	TGTGCCAGCAGCCAATTGGGCGGGACTCACACTTTTTCCTCCTACGAGCAGTACTTC	CASSQLGGTHTFSSYEQYF
TRBJ2-5	TRBV6-9	-	once	TGTGCCCCCGCGGGACGCGGTAACAAAGAGACCCAGTACTTC	CAPAGRGNKETQYF
TRBJ1-1	TRBV5-1	-	-	TGCGCCAGCAGCCTACGGCAGGGTGGGAACACTGAAGCTTTCTTT	CASSLRQGGNTEAFF
TRBJ1-2	TRBV19	-	-	TGTGCCAGTAGTACCCCACTCTATGGCTACACCTTC	CASSTPLYGYTF
TRBJ1-5	TRBV7-9	-	few	TGTGCCAGCAGCTTAGGCCGGGGTCAGCCCCAGCATTTT	CASSLGRGQPQHF
TRBJ2-7	TRBV6-2/TRBV6-3	-	once	TGTGCCAGCAGTTACCCTACTTACGAGCAGTACTTC	CASSYPTYEQYF
TRBJ2-7	TRBV2	-	-	TGTGCCAGCAGTGAAGCGCTTCGGTGGTACGAGCAGTACTTC	CASSEALRWYEQYF
TRBJ1-1	TRBV20-1	-	once	TGCAGTGCTAGCATCGACAGGGAAGCTTTCTTT	CSASIDREAFF
TRBJ1-6	TRBV28	TRBD1	few	TGTGCCAGCAGTACCCCGGGACAGGGAGGGTTTTCACCCCTCCACTTT	CASSTPGQGGFSPLHF
TRBJ2-3	TRBV29-1	-	once	TGCAGCGCTGCCTGGGAAGCGGGCACAGATACGCAGTATTTT	CSAAWEAGTDTQYF
TRBJ1-2	TRBV30	TRBD1	-	TGTGCCTGGGGCACGGGACAGATTAACTATGGCTACACCTTC	CAWGTGQINYGYTF
TRBJ2-5	TRBV7-2	-	-	TGTGCCAGCAGCACGGTCCTAGGGGATACAGGGTTTCAGTACTTC	CASSTVLGDTGFQYF
TRBJ2-3	TRBV5-1	TRBD2	-	TGCGCCAGCAGCTTGATAGCGGGGGGGACTAGCACAGATACGCAGTATTTT	CASSLIAGGTSTDTQYF
TRBJ1-2	TRBV15	TRBD1	-	TGTGCCACCAGCAGAGCTGGACAGGGGAGCTATGGCTACACCTTC	CATSRAGQGSYGYTF
TRBJ2-7	TRBV2	TRBD2	-	TGTGCCAGCAGTGAACTGGCGGGGGGATACGAGCAGTACTTC	CASSELAGGYEQYF
TRBJ1-1	TRBV9	TRBD1	few	TGTGCCAGCAGCGCCCAGTTCAGGGGGCGGACTGAAGCTTTCTTT	CASSAQFRGRTEAFF
TRBJ1-4	TRBV21-1	-	-	TGTGCCAGCAGCAAAGAGTCCCACTATTCGGCCCCGAGTAGAAAACTGTTTTTT	CASSKESHYSAPSRKLFF
TRBJ2-5	TRBV27	TRBD1	-	TGTGCCAGCAGTGCCCGGGACAGGGGTGGGGAGACCCAGTACTTC	CASSARDRGGETQYF
TRBJ2-1	TRBV9	TRBD1	-	TGTGCCAGCAGCGTATTGGGGACAGGAGGCTTATATGAGCAGTTCTTC	CASSVLGTGGLYEQFF
TRBJ2-7	TRBV18	TRBD1	-	TGTGCCAGCTCACCCCCGGGACAGGGTAGTTCCTACGAGCAGTACTTC	CASSPPGQGSSYEQYF
TRBJ2-5	TRBV6-2/TRBV6-3	TRBD2	-	TGTGCCAGCAGCCCTCCTCGCGGGGGGTCCTTCCAAGAGACCCAGTACTTC	CASSPPRGGSFQETQYF
TRBJ1-4	TRBV7-8	TRBD1	once	TGTGCCAGCAGCTCAGGACAGGGCTTGATACTGTTTTTT	CASSSGQGLILFF
TRBJ2-7	TRBV11-2	-	-	TGTGCCAGCAGCTTAGATCTTGAGCATTCCGAGCAGTACTTC	CASSLDLEHSEQYF
TRBJ2-1	TRBV6-4	TRBD2	-	TGTGCCAGCAGTGACTCGGGGACTAGCGGCTTGGATGAGCAGTTCTTC	CASSDSGTSGLDEQFF
TRBJ1-1	TRBV28	TRBD1	-	TGTGCCAGCAAACCGCCCTTCTTCAGGGCAGGGGGCACTGAAGCTTTCTTT	CASKPPFFRAGGTEAFF
TRBJ1-1	TRBV28	-	-	TGTGCCAGCAGCTCCGGCACTGAAGCTTTCTTT	CASSSGTEAFF
TRBJ1-4	TRBV6-6	-	-	TGTGCCAGCAGTTACCCACTAGGGAGGGATGAAAAACTGTTTTTT	CASSYPLGRDEKLFF
TRBJ1-1	TRBV4-1	-	-	TGCGCCAGCAGCCAACCGACGGGAGGGGGGACTGAAGCTTTCTTT	CASSQPTGGGTEAFF
TRBJ2-4	TRBV6-5	TRBD2	-	TGTGCCAGCACCGAAGGCGGGGGGGACATTCAGTACTTC	CASTEGGGDIQYF
TRBJ1-1	TRBV10-3	-	-	TGTGCCATCAGTGAGTCGTCCGGGGAAAAGAGGGCTTTCTTT	CAISESSGEKRAFF
TRBJ1-6	TRBV5-1	-	-	TGCGCCAGCAGCTTGGCCAGTGGCAGTTCGTATAATTCACCCCTCCACTTT	CASSLASGSSYNSPLHF
TRBJ2-2	TRBV5-5	TRBD1	-	TGTGCCAGCAGCAAAGGACAGGGAACCCCCGGGGAGCTGTTTTTT	CASSKGQGTPGELFF
TRBJ2-1	TRBV19	TRBD2	-	TGTGCCAGTAGTACAGGACTAGCGCGCTACAATGAGCAGTTCTTC	CASSTGLARYNEQFF
TRBJ2-3	TRBV5-1	TRBD2	-	TGCGCCAGCAACCCCGCGGGGGGCACAGATACGCAGTATTTT	CASNPAGGTDTQYF
TRBJ1-1	TRBV6-6	TRBD1	-	TGTGCCAGCAGTGGACAGGGCTACACTGAAGCTTTCTTT	CASSGQGYTEAFF
TRBJ2-2	TRBV4-3	-	-	TGCGCCAGCAGCCAAGATCGGGACTTCCCGATCCCGAACACCGGGGAGCTGTTTTTT	CASSQDRDFPIPNTGELFF
TRBJ2-3	TRBV27	-	once	TGTGCCAGCAGTTTAAGCAGGGGCACAGATACGCAGTATTTT	CASSLSRGTDTQYF
TRBJ1-1	TRBV10-1	-	-	TGCGCCAGCAGGGAACTATGGAACACTGAAGCTTTCTTT	CASRELWNTEAFF
TRBJ1-5	TRBV5-5	-	-	TGTGCCAGCAGCTTGCACGACAAAGGGGGTCAGCCCCAGCATTTT	CASSLHDKGGQPQHF
TRBJ2-3	TRBV5-4	-	-	TGTGCCAGCAGCTTCGAAGGAGCAGGGCGGGACTGGGGCACAGATACGCAGTATTTT	CASSFEGAGRDWGTDTQYF
TRBJ2-7	TRBV18	TRBD2	-	TGTGCCAGCTCACCATTAACTCTCAGGCAGCGGGGGCCCGACGAGCAGTACTTC	CASSPLTLRQRGPDEQYF
TRBJ1-1	TRBV5-1	-	-	TGCGCCAGCAGCCCGGGGTCAGAAGCTTTCTTT	CASSPGSEAFF
TRBJ1-1	TRBV5-5	TRBD1	-	TGTGCCAGCAGCTACGGGTCGGCAGGGGGTTCTGAAGCTTTCTTT	CASSYGSAGGSEAFF
TRBJ2-5	TRBV6-2/TRBV6-3	-	-	TGTGCCAGCAGCAACGAGAGGGAGACCCAGTACTTC	CASSNERETQYF
TRBJ1-2	TRBV18	-	once	TGTGCCAGCTCACAGGACAAAACTAACTATGGCTACACCTTC	CASSQDKTNYGYTF
TRBJ1-3	TRBV18	-	-	TGTGCCAGCTCATCGACCGGGACATCTGGAAACACCATATATTTT	CASSSTGTSGNTIYF
TRBJ1-1	TRBV13	TRBD1	-	TGTGCCAGCAGCTCGGACAGGGGGAACACTGAAGCTTTCTTT	CASSSDRGNTEAFF
TRBJ2-5	TRBV11-2	TRBD1	-	TGTGCCAGCAGCTTCGGACAGGGCATAGGAGAGACCCAGTACTTC	CASSFGQGIGETQYF
TRBJ2-3	TRBV12-3/TRBV12-4	-	-	TGTGCCAGCAGTCGATTGACAGCAGATACGCAGTATTTT	CASSRLTADTQYF
TRBJ1-3	TRBV11-2	-	-	TGTGCCAGCAGCACAGTTCACTCTGGAAACACCATATATTTT	CASSTVHSGNTIYF
TRBJ2-7	TRBV10-2	-	-	TGCGCCAGCAGTGCCCCCTCGGAGGGTGCCTACGAGCAGTACTTC	CASSAPSEGAYEQYF
TRBJ2-7	TRBV19	-	-	TGTGCCAGTAGTGTAAGACACCTGGACAGTTACGAGCAGTACTTC	CASSVRHLDSYEQYF
TRBJ2-2	TRBV18	-	-	TGTGCCAGCTCACCCGAAATGACAGGGAACACCGGGGAGCTGTTTTTT	CASSPEMTGNTGELFF
TRBJ2-1	TRBV19	TRBD1	-	TGTGCCAGTAGTACTGCAGGGGGCAATGAGCAGTTCTTC	CASSTAGGNEQFF
TRBJ1-1	TRBV11-2	-	-	TGTGCCAGCAGCTTTTACGGGAACACTGAAGCTTTCTTT	CASSFYGNTEAFF
TRBJ2-2	TRBV19	-	-	TGTGCCAGTAGTATCTACAGGGGAGGGAACACCGGGGAGCTGTTTTTT	CASSIYRGGNTGELFF
TRBJ2-7	TRBV6-5	TRBD1	-	TGTGCCAGCAGGGGACAGGGGGTTTCCGAGCAGTACTTC	CASRGQGVSEQYF